This T cell receptor beta chain comes out of a study of blood T cell repertoires in COVID-19 (dated by TCRdb to the early 2020s). Describing the broader study: Samples covering the acute and convalescent phases of COVID-19 were provided by collaborators in the United States, Italy and Spain. The repertoires were released in a freely available public database meant as a resource for research on the immune response to SARS-CoV-2. Samples came from the ongoing ImmuneRACE study (first 160 participants) plus 1,254 subjects from 6 global collaborators. Where HLA class I and class II types were available, the types were taken from metadata supplied by the sample provider, not from assay-based typing. Deeply sampled blood TCRbeta repertoires from subjects exposed to, actively infected with, or recovered from COVID-19 were included in the dataset. The material from the prospective study consisted of cDNA or gDNA derived from T cells, B-cell-depleted T cells, or PBMCs. The sample metadata nearly always contained a de-identified subject ID, COVID-19 status, age in years and sex. Points the paper makes about the study in general: The amount of clinical and demographic metadata varied by source and participant and was provided uncurated.

As concerns this clone: The target of this receptor is not known. No base quality information exists; no much larger clone differs at one position.

Each collaborating institution followed its own protocols to collect whole blood in K2EDTA tubes. For TCRbeta analysis, collaborator samples were shipped as frozen whole blood, as isolated PBMCs, or as DNA extracted from either sample type. The CDR3 has 14 amino acids, counting the end cysteine and phenylalanine. Only the CDR3 region is kept as DNA, spanning 42 bases read in frame from base 1. V loses 5 bases, J loses 8 bases, and the germline ends lie 18 bases apart. CDR1 and CDR2, per the germline V gene, are MNHEY and SVGAGI. TCRbeta CDR3 regions were amplified from genomic DNA by means of the immunoSEQ Assay, a bias-controlled multiplex PCR. In the authors' own workflow: The number of nucleated cells in each sample was estimated from the amplification of reference gene primers within the assay. To quantify the absolute abundance of each unique TCRbeta CDR3 rearrangement, sequence reads were collapsed and filtered. Productive Simpson clonality was computed per sample as the square root of Simpson's diversity index over productive rearrangements. In its TCRdb copy, this immuneACCESS table keeps in-frame sequences only and misses some clones. Where compared with another copy, unresolved V genes explain less than half of these, and the others have no known cause. V and J calls and clone size are copied from that table; D and trimming were computed from the DNA. The sample contains 240,000 or so clones, roughly 83% of them found a single time. Approximately 13% of the sample comes from the top ten.

The sequence joins TRBV6-5 to TRBJ1-2; no confident D gene assignment can be made. Sequencing input: peripheral blood. The clonotype was recovered from a man at least 80 years old with acute or convalescent COVID-19. The CDR3 amino acid sequence is: CASSPVLLTRGYTF. In nucleotides, the sequence is TGTGCCAGCAGTCCGGTCCTGCTGACGAGGGGCTACACCTTC.